Listed here is a single T cell receptor beta chain. The data originate from a study of blood T cell repertoires in COVID-19. Sequenced by immunoSEQ multiplex PCR; TCRdb stores in-frame clones only, minus some. Of around 170,000 clones in the sample, more than 70% were seen once. Germline CDR1 SGHRS, CDR2 YFSETQ. Trimming took 4 bases from V and 1 from J, leaving 8 bases between them. This CDR3 comprises 13 residues. This TCR was recovered from a woman aged 25 to 45 who had recovered from COVID-19. The chain combines TRBV5-1 with TRBJ1-2, with a weak D call TRBD1 (6 bases). Specimen: PBMCs or T cells enriched from blood (not recorded which). The CDR3 DNA reads TGCGCCAGCAGCCGGGACAATAACTATGGCTACACCTTC. Encoded protein: CASSRDNNYGYTF.